This note documents a single TCR beta chain sequence. These data are taken from a study of blood T cell repertoires in COVID-19. Study at large: Collection of acute and convalescent COVID-19 samples took place in the United States, Italy and Spain. T cells, B-cell-depleted T cells, or PBMCs supplied cDNA or gDNA.

V lost 3 bases, J lost 2 bases, and 11 bases stayed unmatched. CDR1 is SGDLS and CDR2 is YYNGEE in the germline V gene. CDR3 length: 17 amino acids. Source study methods: Counts of nucleated cells, estimated from reference gene primer amplification, were obtained. TCRdb's table, derived via immunoSEQ multiplex PCR, lists solely in-frame clones and lacks some. V and J calls and clone size come straight from that table; D and trimming were deduced from the DNA. The repertoire includes some 120,000 clones, over 80% of them detected once, and 2% to 2.5% sits in the top ten. Sequencing used peripheral blood. The rearrangement links TRBV9 to TRBJ1-3; 7 bases agree with TRBD1. The clonotype was recovered from a man aged 30 to 39 with acute or convalescent COVID-19. CDR3 sequence (DNA): TGTGCCAGCAGCGCACCGCCAAATGACAGGGCTGGAAACACCATATATTTT. Encoded protein: CASSAPPNDRAGNTIYF.